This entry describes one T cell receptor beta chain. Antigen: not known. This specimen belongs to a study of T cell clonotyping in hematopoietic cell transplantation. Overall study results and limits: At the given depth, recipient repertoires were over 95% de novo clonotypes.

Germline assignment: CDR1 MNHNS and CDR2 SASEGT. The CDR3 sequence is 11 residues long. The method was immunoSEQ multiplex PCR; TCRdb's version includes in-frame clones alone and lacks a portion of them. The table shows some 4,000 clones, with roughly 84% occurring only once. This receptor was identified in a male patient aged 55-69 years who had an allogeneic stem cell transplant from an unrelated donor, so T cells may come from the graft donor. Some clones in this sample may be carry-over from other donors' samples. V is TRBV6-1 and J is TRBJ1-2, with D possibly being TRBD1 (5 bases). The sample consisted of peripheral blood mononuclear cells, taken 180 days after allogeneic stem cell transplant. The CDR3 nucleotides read TGTGCTTCGCGGGGCAGCTATGGCTACACCTTC. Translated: CASRGSYGYTF.